The sample holds a few counts of the clone carrying this TCR beta chain. Its antigen is not identified. The data belong to a study of vaccination effects on CD4 cells after COVID-19. Study background: Peptide-pool stimulation followed by sequencing identified expanded antigen-specific CD4+ clonotypes in the ViraFEST assay. Study results and limitations: Late post-vaccination samples showed marked contraction of infection- and vaccine-induced clones.

Per germline, CDR1 MDHEN and CDR2 SYDVKM. The CDR3 runs 12 residues. Deletions cut 2 bases from V and 8 bases from J, with 6 bases between. Clones were read by immunoSEQ multiplex PCR, and TCRdb kept only the in-frame ones, dropping some. Of roughly 56,000 clones in the sample, approximately 80% were seen once. CD4+ T cell isolation took place after 10 days of culture. People in the vaccine group had not been infected with SARS-CoV-2 before, and their nucleocapsid antibodies were negative. Half of the medium was exchanged for IL-2 medium on both days 3 and 7. Sequences were derived from CD4+ T cells from PBMCs cultured without peptide, sampled before COVID-19 vaccination. This clonotype was obtained from a human donor who received a COVID-19 vaccine. The genes are TRBV28 and TRBJ1-4, with D uncertain. CDR3 in DNA: TGTGCCAGCAGTTTACGTAACGAAAAACTGTTTTTT. It yields the protein CASSLRNEKLFF.